This T cell receptor (beta chain) was found in a study of cytomegalovirus exposure and HLA in healthy donors. Study-wide findings and caveats: The authors later found most CMV-associated TCR beta chains appeared HLA-restricted. Published work reported that the classifier diagnosed cytomegalovirus status with high specificity and sensitivity. Through in vitro validation, a few CMV-associated chains were shown to be specific for CMV antigens. Several of the most significant clusters appeared linked to common viral pathogens, based on a later analysis.

A remark on this clone: The antigen is not known.

The CDR3 has 14 amino acids. From germline, CDR1 is SNHLY and CDR2 FYNNEI. V was shortened by 10 bases and J by 2 bases, with 15 bases between the two germline ends. PCR primers comprised 60 Vbeta and 13 Jbeta primers. Method: immunoSEQ multiplex PCR; TCRdb's copy keeps in-frame clones and lacks some. The top ten clones hold more than 3.5% of a sample with approximately 180,000 clones, 77% of them seen once. This TCR derives from a woman aged 60-70 years in good health and CMV-seropositive. Material: PBMCs. This rearrangement joins TRBV2 to TRBJ1-5; weak D call: TRBD1 (5 bases). DNA of the CDR3: TGTGCCACCTCTTTTACAGGCGGCAATCAGCCCCAGCATTTT. Residues: CATSFTGGNQPQHF. Variable domain in full (rest from reference TRBV2 and TRBJ1-5): EPEVTQTPSHQVTQMGQEVILRCVPISNHLYFYWYRQILGQKVEFLVSFYNNEISEKSEIFDDQFSVERPDGSNFTLKIRSTKLEDSAMYFCATSFTGGNQPQHFGDGTRLSIL.